Listed here is a single TCR beta chain. The germline V and J ends were trimmed by 1 base and 3 bases, with 16 bases remaining between them. The V gene's germline CDR1 is LNHNV and CDR2 YYDKDF (reference sequence). This CDR3 contains 16 residues. Only in-frame clones appear in the TCRdb table, and some are missing; sequencing was by immunoSEQ multiplex PCR. The sample contains around 66,000 clones, about nine tenths of which appear only once. These data are taken from a study of T cell changes during pregnancy in multiple sclerosis. The V gene is TRBV15, the J gene TRBJ2-7; the D is unclear. This specimen was peripheral blood, taken in the first trimester of pregnancy. The origin of this receptor is a female donor in good health, enrolled as a control in a pregnancy study. The CDR3 reads CATSRATKHPYYEQYF. As DNA, the CDR3 is TGTGCCACCAGCAGAGCAACTAAGCACCCCTACTACGAGCAGTACTTC.